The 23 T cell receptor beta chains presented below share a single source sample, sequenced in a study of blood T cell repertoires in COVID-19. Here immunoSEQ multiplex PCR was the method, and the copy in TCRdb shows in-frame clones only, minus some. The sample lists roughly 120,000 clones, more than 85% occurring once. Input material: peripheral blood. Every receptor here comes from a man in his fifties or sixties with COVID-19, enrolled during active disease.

DNA of the CDR3: TGTGCCTGGACCATCTCAGGGAATCTGTTCTTC. Amino acids: CAWTISGNLFF. This chain links TRBV30 with TRBJ2-1, with D perhaps TRBD1 (5 bases). This CDR3 spans 11 amino acids. Trimming took 4 bases from V and 15 from J, leaving 16 bases between them. Germline values: CDR1 GTSNPN, CDR2 SVGIG (reference sequence). The complete variable domain, with remaining parts taken from reference TRBV30 and TRBJ2-1, reads SQTIHQWPATLVQPVGSPLSLECTVEGTSNPNLYWYRQAAGRGLQLLFYSVGIGQISSEVPQNLSASRPQDRQFILSSKKLLLSDSGFYLCAWTISGNLFFGPGTRLTVL.

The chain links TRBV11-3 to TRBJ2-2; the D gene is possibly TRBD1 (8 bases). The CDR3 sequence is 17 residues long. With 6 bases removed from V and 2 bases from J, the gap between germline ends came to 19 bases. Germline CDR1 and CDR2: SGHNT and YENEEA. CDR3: CASRRTDRGLNTGELFF. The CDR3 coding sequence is TGTGCCAGCAGACGAACCGACAGGGGACTAAACACCGGGGAGCTGTTTTTT.

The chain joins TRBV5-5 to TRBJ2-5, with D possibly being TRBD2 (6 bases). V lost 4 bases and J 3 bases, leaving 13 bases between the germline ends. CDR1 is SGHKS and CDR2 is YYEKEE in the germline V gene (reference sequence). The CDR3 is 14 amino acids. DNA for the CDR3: TGTGCCAGCAGCCGGAGGGTGACGGAAGAGACCCAGTACTTC. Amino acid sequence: CASSRRVTEETQYF.

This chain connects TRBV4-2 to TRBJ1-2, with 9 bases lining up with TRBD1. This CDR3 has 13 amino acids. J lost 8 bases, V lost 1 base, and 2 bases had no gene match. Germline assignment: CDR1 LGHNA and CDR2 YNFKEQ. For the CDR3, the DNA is TGTGCCAGCAGCCAAGGGGACAGGGCAGGCTACACCTTC. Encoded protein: CASSQGDRAGYTF.

CDR3 region: CASSAGVATNEKLFF. The CDR3 nucleotides read TGTGCCAGCAGCGCGGGTGTTGCAACTAATGAAAAACTGTTTTTT. V gene TRBV5-4 combines with J gene TRBJ1-4, with unresolved D. V lost 4 bases to trimming and J lost 0 bases, with 10 bases between them. Looked up from germline, CDR1 is SGHNT and CDR2 is YYREEE (reference sequence). The CDR3 runs to 15 residues.

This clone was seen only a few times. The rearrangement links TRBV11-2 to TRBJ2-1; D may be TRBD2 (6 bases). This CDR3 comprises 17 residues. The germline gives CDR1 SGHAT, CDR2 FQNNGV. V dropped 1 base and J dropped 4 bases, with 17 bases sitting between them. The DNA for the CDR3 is TGTGCCAGCAGCTTAGGTGGAGGGAGTCTGGAGTACAATGAGCAGTTCTTC. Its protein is CASSLGGGSLEYNEQFF.

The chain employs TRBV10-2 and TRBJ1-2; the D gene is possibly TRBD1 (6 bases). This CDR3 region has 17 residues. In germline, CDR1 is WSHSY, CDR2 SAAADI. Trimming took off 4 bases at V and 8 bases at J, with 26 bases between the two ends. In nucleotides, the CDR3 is TGCGCCAGCAGTGGCGGCGTGGAAGCAACAGGGCAGAAGGGCTACACCTTC. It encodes CASSGGVEATGQKGYTF.

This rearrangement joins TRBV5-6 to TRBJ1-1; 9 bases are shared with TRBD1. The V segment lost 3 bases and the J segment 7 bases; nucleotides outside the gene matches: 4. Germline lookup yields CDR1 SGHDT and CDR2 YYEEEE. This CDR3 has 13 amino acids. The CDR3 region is CASSSGQGLEAFF. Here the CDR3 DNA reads TGTGCCAGCAGCTCGGGACAGGGCCTTGAAGCTTTCTTT.

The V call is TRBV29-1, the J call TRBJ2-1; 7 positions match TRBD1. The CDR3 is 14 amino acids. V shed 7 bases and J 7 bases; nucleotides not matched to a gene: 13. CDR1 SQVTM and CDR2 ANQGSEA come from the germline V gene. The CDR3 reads CSAQLDRRGNEQFF. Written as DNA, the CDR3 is TGCAGCGCCCAGTTGGACAGGCGAGGGAATGAGCAGTTCTTC.

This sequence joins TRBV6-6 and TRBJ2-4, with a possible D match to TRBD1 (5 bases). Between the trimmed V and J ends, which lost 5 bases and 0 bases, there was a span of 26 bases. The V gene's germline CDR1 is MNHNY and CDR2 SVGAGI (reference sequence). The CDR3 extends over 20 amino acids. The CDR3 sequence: CASSPLISRQSNLAKNIQYF. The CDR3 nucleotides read TGTGCCAGCAGTCCACTGATCTCAAGACAGTCCAATTTAGCCAAAAACATTCAGTACTTC.

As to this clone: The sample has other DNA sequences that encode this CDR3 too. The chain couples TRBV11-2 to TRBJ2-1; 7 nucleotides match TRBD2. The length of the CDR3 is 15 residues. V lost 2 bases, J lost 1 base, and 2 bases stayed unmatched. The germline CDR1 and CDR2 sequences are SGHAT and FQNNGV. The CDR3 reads CASSLRLASYNEQFF. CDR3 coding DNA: TGTGCCAGCAGCTTAAGACTAGCTTCCTACAATGAGCAGTTCTTC.

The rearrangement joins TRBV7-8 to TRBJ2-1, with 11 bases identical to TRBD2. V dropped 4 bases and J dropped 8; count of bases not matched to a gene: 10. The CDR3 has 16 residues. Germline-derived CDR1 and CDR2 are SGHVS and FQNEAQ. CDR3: CASSSGVSGRADEQFF. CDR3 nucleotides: TGTGCCAGCAGCTCCGGGGTTAGCGGGAGGGCGGATGAGCAGTTCTTC.

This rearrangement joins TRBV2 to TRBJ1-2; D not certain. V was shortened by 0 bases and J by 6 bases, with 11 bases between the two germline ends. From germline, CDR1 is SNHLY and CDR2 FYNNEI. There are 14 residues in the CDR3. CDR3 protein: CASSEALSGNGYTF. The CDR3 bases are TGTGCCAGCAGTGAAGCGCTTTCCGGGAATGGCTACACCTTC.

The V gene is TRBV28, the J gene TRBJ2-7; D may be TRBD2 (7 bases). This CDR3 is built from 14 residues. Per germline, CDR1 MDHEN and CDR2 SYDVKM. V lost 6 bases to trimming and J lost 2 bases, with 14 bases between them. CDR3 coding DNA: TGTGCCAGCAGCTTGGGGGCGGGGGCCTACGAGCAGTACGTC. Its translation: CASSLGAGAYEQYV.

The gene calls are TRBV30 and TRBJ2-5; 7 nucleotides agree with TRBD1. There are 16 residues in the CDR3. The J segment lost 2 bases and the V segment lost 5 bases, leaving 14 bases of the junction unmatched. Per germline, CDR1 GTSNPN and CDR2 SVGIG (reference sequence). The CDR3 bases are TGTGCCTGGTCGCAACCCATAACGGGACAGCAAGAGACCCAGTACTTC. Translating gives CAWSQPITGQQETQYF.

The CDR3 here is CASSGTGGSYGYTF. The CDR3 DNA reads TGTGCCAGCAGTGGGACAGGGGGAAGCTATGGCTACACCTTC. The chain recombines TRBV25-1 with TRBJ1-2; 10 bases match TRBD1. In germline, CDR1 is MGHDK, CDR2 SYGVNS. CDR3 length equals 14 residues. J lost 4 bases, V lost 4 bases, and 3 bases had no gene match.

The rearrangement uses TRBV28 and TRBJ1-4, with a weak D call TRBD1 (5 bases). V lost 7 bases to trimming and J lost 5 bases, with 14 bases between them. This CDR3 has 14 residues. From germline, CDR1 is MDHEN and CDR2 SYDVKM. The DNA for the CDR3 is TGTGCCAGCAAGACGGGGGGAGAAAATGAAAAACTGTTTTTT. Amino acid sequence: CASKTGGENEKLFF.

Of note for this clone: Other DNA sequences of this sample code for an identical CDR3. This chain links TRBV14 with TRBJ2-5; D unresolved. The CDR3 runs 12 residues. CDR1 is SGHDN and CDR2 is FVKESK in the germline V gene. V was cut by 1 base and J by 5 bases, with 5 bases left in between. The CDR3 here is CASSQGRETQYF. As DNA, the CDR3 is TGTGCCAGCAGCCAAGGCCGGGAGACCCAGTACTTC.

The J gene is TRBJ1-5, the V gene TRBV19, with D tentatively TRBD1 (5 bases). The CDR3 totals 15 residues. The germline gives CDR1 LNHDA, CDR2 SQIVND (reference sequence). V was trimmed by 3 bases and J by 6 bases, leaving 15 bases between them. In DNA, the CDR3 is TGTGCCAGTAGTATGGGGCCCTACTCAACTCAGCCCCAGCATTTT. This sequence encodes CASSMGPYSTQPQHF.

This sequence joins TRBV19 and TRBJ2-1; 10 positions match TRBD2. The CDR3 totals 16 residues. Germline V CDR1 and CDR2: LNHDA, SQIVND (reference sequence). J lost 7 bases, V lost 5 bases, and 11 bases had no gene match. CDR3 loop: CASSSSGRGSWNEQFF. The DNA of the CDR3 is TGTGCCAGTAGTTCTAGCGGGAGAGGGAGCTGGAATGAGCAGTTCTTC.

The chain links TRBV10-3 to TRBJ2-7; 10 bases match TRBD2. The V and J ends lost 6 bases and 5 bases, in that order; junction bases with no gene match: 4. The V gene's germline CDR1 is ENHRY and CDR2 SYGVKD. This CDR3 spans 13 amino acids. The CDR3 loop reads CAIRSSGSHEQYV. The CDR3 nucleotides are TGTGCCATCAGGTCTAGCGGGAGTCACGAGCAGTACGTC.

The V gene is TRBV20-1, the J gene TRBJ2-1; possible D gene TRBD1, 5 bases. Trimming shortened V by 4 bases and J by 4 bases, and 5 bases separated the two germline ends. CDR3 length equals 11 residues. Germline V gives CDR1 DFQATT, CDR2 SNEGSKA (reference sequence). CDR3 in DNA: TGCAGTGCTACAGGGTACAATGAGCAGTTCTTC. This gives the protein CSATGYNEQFF.

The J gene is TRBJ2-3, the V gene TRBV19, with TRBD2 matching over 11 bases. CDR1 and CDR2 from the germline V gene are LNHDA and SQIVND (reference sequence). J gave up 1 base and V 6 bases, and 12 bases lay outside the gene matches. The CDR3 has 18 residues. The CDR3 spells CASSKGDQLAGGTDTQYF. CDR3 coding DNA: TGTGCCAGTAGCAAGGGGGACCAACTAGCGGGAGGCACAGATACGCAGTATTTT.